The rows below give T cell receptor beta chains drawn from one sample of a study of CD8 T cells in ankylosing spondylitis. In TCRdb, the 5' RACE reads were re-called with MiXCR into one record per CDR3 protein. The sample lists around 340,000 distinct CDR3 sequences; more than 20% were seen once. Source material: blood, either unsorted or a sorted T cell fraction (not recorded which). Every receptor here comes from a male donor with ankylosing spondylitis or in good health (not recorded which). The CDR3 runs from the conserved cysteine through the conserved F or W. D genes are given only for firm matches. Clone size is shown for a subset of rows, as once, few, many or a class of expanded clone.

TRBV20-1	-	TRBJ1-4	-	CSALTGNEKLFF	TGCAGTGCTCTAACCGGAAATGAAAAACTGTTTTTT
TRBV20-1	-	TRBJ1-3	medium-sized	CSATPPGSRGNTIYF	TGCAGTGCTACCCCCCCCGGGAGTCGTGGAAACACCATATATTTT
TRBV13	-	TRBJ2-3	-	CAISPTTMGSSTDTQYF	TGTGCCATCAGCCCGACCACAATGGGCAGTAGCACAGATACGCAGTATTTT
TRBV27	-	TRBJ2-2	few	CASSSQLGTGELFF	TGTGCCAGCAGTTCGCAGCTGGGAACCGGGGAGCTGTTTTTT
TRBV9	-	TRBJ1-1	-	CASSVSQATEAFF	TGTGCCAGCAGCGTCAGCCAGGCCACTGAAGCTTTCTTT
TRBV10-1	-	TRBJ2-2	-	CASMGSQGTGELFF	TGCGCCAGCATGGGGAGTCAGGGGACCGGGGAGCTGTTTTTT
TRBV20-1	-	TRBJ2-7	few	CSARGRGEQYF	TGCAGTGCTAGAGGGAGAGGGGAGCAGTACTTC
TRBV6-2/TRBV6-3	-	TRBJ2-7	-	CASSSWTVSYEQYF	TGTGCCAGTTCGTCCTGGACGGTCTCCTACGAGCAGTACTTC
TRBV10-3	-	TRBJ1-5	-	CAISESEAAHQPQHF	TGTGCCATCAGTGAGTCCGAAGCCGCACATCAGCCCCAGCATTTT
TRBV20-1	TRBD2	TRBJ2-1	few	CSARTSGGAYNEQFF	TGCAGTGCTCGGACTAGCGGGGGGGCCTACAATGAGCAGTTCTTC
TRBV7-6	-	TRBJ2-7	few	CASSLSQFYEQYF	TGTGCCAGCAGCTTATCCCAGTTCTACGAGCAGTACTTC
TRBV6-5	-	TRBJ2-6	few	CASSYSWVAVNSGANVLTF	TGTGCCAGCAGTTACTCGTGGGTAGCGGTGAACTCTGGGGCCAACGTCCTGACTTTC
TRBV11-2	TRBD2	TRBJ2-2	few	CASSHPTSVVDGELFF	TGTGCCAGCAGTCATCCGACTAGCGTTGTCGACGGGGAGCTGTTTTTT
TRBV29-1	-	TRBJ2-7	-	CSVGWAGTYEQYF	TGCAGCGTTGGTTGGGCAGGCACCTACGAGCAGTACTTC
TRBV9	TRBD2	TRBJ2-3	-	CASSVAPTSGNTDTQYF	TGTGCCAGCAGCGTAGCCCCAACTAGCGGCAACACAGATACGCAGTATTTT
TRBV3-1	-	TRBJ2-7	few	CASSQAGGQTYEQYF	TGTGCCAGCAGCCAAGCCGGGGGACAAACCTACGAGCAGTACTTC
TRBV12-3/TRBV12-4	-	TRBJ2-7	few	CASSHGDLSYEQYF	TGTGCCAGCAGCCACGGGGACCTCTCCTACGAGCAGTACTTC
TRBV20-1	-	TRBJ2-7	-	CSASPTGTPSYEQYF	TGCAGTGCTAGTCCGACCGGGACACCAAGCTACGAGCAGTACTTC
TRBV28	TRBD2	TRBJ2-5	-	CASSFTSGGMETQYF	TGTGCCAGCAGTTTCACTAGCGGGGGGATGGAGACCCAGTACTTC
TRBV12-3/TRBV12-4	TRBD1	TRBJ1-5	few	CASSLEQGNQPQHF	TGTGCCAGCAGTTTAGAACAGGGGAATCAGCCCCAGCATTTT
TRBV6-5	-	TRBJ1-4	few	CASSYSIQGRGEKLFF	TGTGCCAGCAGTTACTCTATTCAGGGAAGGGGGGAAAAACTGTTTTTT
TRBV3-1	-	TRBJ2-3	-	CASSLTPGDTQYF	TGTGCCAGCAGCCTGACCCCAGGTGATACGCAGTATTTT
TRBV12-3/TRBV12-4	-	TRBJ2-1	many	CASSRDYNEQFF	TGTGCCAGCAGCCGCGATTATAATGAGCAGTTCTTC
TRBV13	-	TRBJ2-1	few	CASSPSRVGGQSSYNEQFF	TGTGCCAGCAGCCCCTCAAGGGTGGGGGGCCAAAGCTCCTACAATGAGCAGTTCTTC
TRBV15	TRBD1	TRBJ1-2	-	CATSLPRGRTGDGYTF	TGTGCCACCAGCTTACCCCGGGGGAGGACAGGGGATGGCTACACCTTC
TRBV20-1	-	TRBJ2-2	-	CSTSRGNTGELFF	TGCAGTACTAGCAGGGGGAACACCGGGGAGCTGTTTTTT
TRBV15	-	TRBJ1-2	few	CATSRDRSNYGYTF	TGTGCCACCAGCAGAGATCGGTCTAACTATGGCTACACCTTC
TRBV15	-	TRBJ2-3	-	CATSTGEETDTQYF	TGTGCCACCAGCACCGGGGAAGAAACAGATACGCAGTATTTT
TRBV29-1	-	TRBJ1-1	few	CSATPQGGGTEAFF	TGCAGCGCCACACCACAGGGCGGGGGCACTGAAGCTTTCTTT
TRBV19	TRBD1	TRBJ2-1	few	CASIPTGGSYNEQFF	TGTGCCAGTATACCGACAGGGGGCTCCTACAATGAGCAGTTCTTC
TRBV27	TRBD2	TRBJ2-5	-	CASSPGGYLTQYF	TGTGCCAGCAGCCCGGGAGGGTATCTGACCCAGTACTTC